The 18 T cell receptor beta chains below were found in one sample sequenced in a study of TET2 disruption in CD19-targeted CAR T cells. Libraries were prepared by immunoSEQ multiplex PCR; TCRdb keeps only in-frame clonotypes and omits some of them. The specimen's table records around 27,000 clones. The antigens these receptors bind are not known. The treatment is: autologous CTL019 cells: CD19 CAR with 4-1BB and CD3 zeta domains. The sequencing used CD8- CAR+ T cells sorted from cultured blood T cells, collected for CD19 CAR T cell therapy. The subset denotes: CD8-negative CAR-positive T cells from the infusion product. The receptors originated from a man in his 70s with chronic lymphocytic leukemia.

Worth noting for this clone: The CDR3 goes on 3 residues after the read ends, and that part is filled in from the germline J gene. Other DNA sequences in the sample encode the same CDR3. This chain links TRBV6-2 or TRBV6-3 with TRBJ1-2, with 9 bases fitting TRBD1. Germline V lookup: CDR1 MNHEY, CDR2 SVGEGT. This CDR3 comprises 15 residues. Trimming took 6 bases from V and 4 from J; bases not matched to a gene: 9. The part of the CDR3 DNA that was read is TGTGCCAGCAGACTAGGACAGGGGACATCCTATGGC. This codes for CASRLGQGTSYG. The whole CDR3 sequence reads CASRLGQGTSYGYTF.

A note on this clone: The CDR3 end falls 3 residues outside the read, so it is completed with the germline J gene. The chain recombines TRBV4-2 with TRBJ2-7; 12 bases match TRBD2. Germline CDR1 and CDR2: LGHNA and YNFKEQ. CDR3 length equals 16 residues. After removal of 4 bases from V and 1 base from J, the junction contained 5 bases not matched to a gene. The CDR3 DNA, read in part, is TGTGCCAGCAGCCGTACTAGCGGGGGGTTTTCCTACGAG. The encoded protein is CASSRTSGGFSYE. The entire CDR3 is CASSRTSGGFSYEQYF.

Comments on this clone: The read finishes 3 residues shy of the CDR3 end, and the germline J gene is used to complete it. This sequence joins TRBV7-2 and TRBJ2-7; D gene ambiguous. The germline V gene encodes CDR1 SGHTA and CDR2 FQGNSA. The length of the CDR3 is 14 residues. V was clipped by 5 bases and J by 4 bases, with 15 bases between them. Partial CDR3 DNA: TGTGCCAGCAGCCCCCGGAGAGCGAGGTACGAG. Translation gives CASSPRRARYE. The whole CDR3 sequence is CASSPRRARYEQYF.

Of note for this clone: The read gets to within 3 residues of the CDR3 end, and the germline J gene fills in the rest. The gene calls are TRBV4-1 and TRBJ1-5; possible D gene TRBD1, 5 bases. The CDR3 is 15 residues long. Germline-derived CDR1 and CDR2 are MGHRA and YSYEKL. The germline V and J ends were trimmed by 1 base and 6 bases, with 13 bases remaining between them. Partial CDR3 DNA: TGCGCCAGCAGCCAAGGGGTCAGGGATAGTCAGCCC. Encoded protein: CASSQGVRDSQP. The whole CDR3 region reads CASSQGVRDSQPQHF.

Concerning this clone itself: Read sequence stops 3 residues before the CDR3 end, and the germline J gene provides the missing end. J is TRBJ2-2 and V is TRBV9; TRBD1 matches 9 bases. The germline V gene encodes CDR1 SGDLS and CDR2 YYNGEE. CDR3 length equals 15 residues. The V gene end was trimmed by 3 bases and the J gene end by 6 bases; junction bases not matched to a gene: 6. The DNA read from the CDR3 is TGTGCCAGCAGCGCCCGGGACAGGGTGTCCGGGGAG. Translated, it gives CASSARDRVSGE. The full CDR3 reads CASSARDRVSGELFF.

Of note for this clone: The read comes to an end 3 residues before the CDR3 does, leaving the germline J gene to fill in the end. The V gene is TRBV5-1, the J gene TRBJ2-4, with TRBD1 as a possible D gene (6 bases). This CDR3 is built from 13 residues. The germline CDR1 and CDR2 sequences are SGHRS and YFSETQ. CDR3 amino acids: CASSWTEKGGQYF. Incomplete CDR3 DNA: TGCGCCAGCAGCTGGACAGAGAAAGGTGGT.

The covered CDR3 bases are TGTGCCAGCTCACCACCGGGGCTCGGATCTACAGAA. Its protein is CASSPPGLGSTE. The whole CDR3 protein reads CASSPPGLGSTEYTF. This chain joins TRBV18 and TRBJ1-2; tentatively, D is TRBD1 (5 bases). The CDR3 end is not reached by the read, which stops 3 residues before it; the germline J gene fills it in. The germline V gene has CDR1 KGHSH and CDR2 LQKENI. The CDR3 spans 15 residues.

The CDR3 bases that were read are TGTGCCAGCAGCCAGGGACTAGCGGACGCCAATGAC. Translation gives CASSQGLADAND. The whole CDR3 is CASSQGLADANDYTF. The J gene is TRBJ1-2, the V gene TRBV7-7; TRBD1 might be the D (5 bases). The read comes to an end 3 residues before the CDR3 does, leaving the germline J gene to fill in the end. The CDR3 extends over 15 amino acids. CDR1 and CDR2 (germline): SSHAT, FNYEAQ (reference sequence).

With respect to this clone: The read ends 3 residues early relative to the CDR3; the germline J gene fills the gap. The rearrangement uses TRBV27 and TRBJ1-1, with D possibly being TRBD1 (6 bases). Germline CDR1 reads MNHEY; CDR2 reads SMNVEV (reference sequence). V gave up 4 bases and J gave up 5 bases, with 11 bases separating them. This CDR3 comprises 13 residues. The CDR3 sequence is CASSSYRVTEAFF. The sequenced part of the CDR3 DNA is TGTGCCAGCAGTTCATACAGGGTTACTGAA.

The CDR3 loop is CASSRSGETYNDYTF. The sequenced CDR3 bases are TGTGCCAGCAGTCGTAGCGGGGAAACCTACAATGAC. This chain links TRBV7-9 with TRBJ1-2; D is uncertain. The missing CDR3 end, 3 residues past where the read stops, is filled in from the germline J gene. The germline CDR1 and CDR2 sequences are SEHNR and FQNEAQ (reference sequence). The CDR3 sequence is 15 residues long.

As regards this clone: The read halts 3 residues ahead of the CDR3 end, with the missing end drawn from the germline J gene. The rearrangement links TRBV19 to TRBJ2-4, with D perhaps assigned TRBD1 or TRBD2 (7 bases each). The CDR3 covers 16 residues. Germline CDR1 LNHDA, CDR2 SQIVND (reference sequence). The CDR3 reads CASTREGAPSNQPQYF. Partial CDR3 DNA: TGTGCCAGTACGAGGGAGGGGGCTCCCTCCAATCAGCCT.

On this clone: The read comes to an end 3 residues before the CDR3 does, leaving the germline J gene to fill in the end. This chain uses TRBV10-2 with TRBJ2-3; 12 bases are shared with TRBD2. The V gene's germline CDR1 is WSHSY and CDR2 SAAADI. CDR3 length: 15 residues. The CDR3 protein is CAVHPGLAGPRAQYF. Incomplete CDR3 DNA: TGCGCCGTACATCCAGGACTAGCGGGGCCCCGGGCG.

Comments on this clone: Read data end 3 residues before the CDR3 end; the end is taken from the germline J gene. This chain uses TRBV12-3 or TRBV12-4 with TRBJ1-1; D is undetermined. CDR3 length equals 12 residues. The sequenced part of the CDR3 DNA is TGTGCCAGCCTGGGTTTAGCCCGAGAA. Translated: CASLGLARE. The CDR3 reads in full as CASLGLAREAFF.

As concerns this clone: The sequence runs out 3 residues before the end of the CDR3; the remainder is reconstructed from the germline J gene. The chain combines TRBV18 with TRBJ2-7, with D unclear. There are 13 residues in the CDR3. CDR1 and CDR2 from the germline V gene are KGHSH and LQKENI. Trimming stripped 3 bases from V and 1 base from J, with 7 bases between. The CDR3 DNA, read in part, is TGTGCCAGCTCACCGTCACAGTCCTACGAG. Its translation is CASSPSQSYE. The CDR3 in full is CASSPSQSYEQYF.

A note on this clone: Read sequence stops 3 residues before the CDR3 end, and the germline J gene provides the missing end. This chain joins TRBV19 and TRBJ2-4, with D possibly TRBD1 on 5 matching bases. Looked up from germline, CDR1 is LNHDA and CDR2 is SQIVND (reference sequence). CDR3 length: 15 amino acids. The sequenced CDR3 bases are TGTGCCAGTAGTATTCTTGCAGGGCCCATCGATGGT. It specifies CASSILAGPIDG. The complete CDR3 reads CASSILAGPIDGQYF.

The part of the CDR3 DNA that was read is TGTGCCAGCAGCTTAATTAGCGGGGGAACAAAAAACGGGGAG. This codes for CASSLISGGTKNGE. The whole CDR3 sequence is CASSLISGGTKNGELFF. The gene calls are TRBV7-3 and TRBJ2-2, with 9 nucleotides matching TRBD2. The read stops 3 residues short of the end of the CDR3; the missing end is completed from the germline J gene. Germline V gene sequence: CDR1 SGHTA, CDR2 FQGTGA. The V segment lost 1 base and the J segment 7 bases; nucleotides outside the gene matches: 10. The CDR3 is 17 residues long.

Remarks on this clone: Coverage ceases 3 residues before the CDR3 finishes, and the germline J gene fills in the end. The same CDR3 is also encoded by other DNA sequences in this sample. V and J are TRBV16 and TRBJ1-2; D ambiguous. Germline V lookup: CDR1 KGHSY, CDR2 FQNENV. This CDR3 spans 14 amino acids. CDR3 in amino acids: CASSQSSALAGYTF. CDR3 DNA (partial): TGTGCCAGCAGCCAATCGTCCGCCCTGGCTGGT.

To note about this clone: The CDR3 extends 3 residues past the end of the read, so its final part is completed from the germline J gene. V and J are TRBV7-3 and TRBJ2-5, with D perhaps matching TRBD1 (6 bases). This CDR3 is built from 14 residues. V was clipped by 5 bases and J by 7 bases, with 17 bases between them. Germline values: CDR1 SGHTA, CDR2 FQGTGA. The CDR3 is CASSPGWGLGTQYF. CDR3 DNA, as far as it was read: TGTGCCAGCAGCCCCGGGTGGGGGCTGGGGACC.